This passage covers 24 T cell receptor beta chains from one sample sequenced in a study of blood T cell repertoires in COVID-19. This table comes from immunoSEQ multiplex PCR, and its TCRdb copy is limited to in-frame clones, with some not included. Of some 150,000 clones listed, approximately 85% are singletons. Material for sequencing was peripheral blood. These receptors were collected from a woman between 55 and 75 years old with COVID-19, enrolled during active disease.

The chain carries TRBV27 and TRBJ2-3; perhaps TRBD2 as D (7 bases). Trimming removed 7 bases from V and 3 bases from J, with 17 bases in between. The CDR3 has 15 residues. The V gene's germline CDR1 is MNHEY and CDR2 SMNVEV (reference sequence). The CDR3 is CASINVGGGTDTQYF. The DNA for the CDR3 is TGTGCCAGCATCAATGTAGGGGGGGGGACAGATACGCAGTATTTT.

The table lists this clone with a few counts. The chain combines TRBV9 with TRBJ1-4, with 9 positions matching TRBD1. J lost 5 bases, V lost 4 bases, and 9 bases had no gene match. Germline V gene data show CDR1 as SGDLS and CDR2 as YYNGEE. The CDR3 length is 16 residues. The CDR3 sequence: CASSTRTGVRNEKLFF. CDR3 nucleotides: TGTGCCAGCAGCACCCGGACAGGGGTACGAAATGAAAAACTGTTTTTT.

This clone was recorded only once. V is TRBV19 and J is TRBJ2-5; 9 positions match TRBD1. V trimming: 4 bases; J trimming: 5 bases; junction bases outside the gene matches: 8. Germline assignment: CDR1 LNHDA and CDR2 SQIVND (reference sequence). This CDR3 region has 15 residues. The CDR3 DNA reads as TGTGCCAGTAGTAGGGAAACAGGGGGCGGGGAGACCCAGTACTTC. It is translated as CASSRETGGGETQYF.

For this clone: This CDR3 is also generated by other DNA sequences in the sample. The chain joins TRBV5-1 to TRBJ2-5; D is possibly TRBD1 (6 bases). The germline CDR1 and CDR2 sequences are SGHRS and YFSETQ. Trimming shortened V by 5 bases and J by 2 bases, and 7 bases separated the two germline ends. The CDR3 has 12 residues. The CDR3 DNA reads as TGCGCCAGCAGTAGGGGGCAAGAGACCCAGTACTTC. Translation: CASSRGQETQYF.

The rearrangement joins TRBV5-1 to TRBJ1-2; 7 positions agree with TRBD1. Germline lookup yields CDR1 SGHRS and CDR2 YFSETQ. CDR3 length: 17 residues. Losses at the gene ends were 2 bases for V and 7 bases for J; bases not matched to a gene: 17. The CDR3 region has the DNA TGCGCCAGCAGCTTAACTGTAATAACAGGACAGGACCGTGGCTACACCTTC. It specifies CASSLTVITGQDRGYTF.

The genes are TRBV19 and TRBJ2-1; 10 nucleotides line up with TRBD1. The germline gives CDR1 LNHDA, CDR2 SQIVND (reference sequence). CDR3 length equals 15 residues. V was pared by 3 bases and J by 5 bases, with 4 bases of the junction left unmatched. CDR3: CASSMTGGIDNEQFF. DNA of the CDR3: TGTGCCAGTAGTATGACAGGGGGCATTGACAATGAGCAGTTCTTC. Complete variable domain (other parts from reference TRBV19 and TRBJ2-1): DGGITQSPKYLFRKEGQNVTLSCEQNLNHDAMYWYRQDPGQGLRLIYYSQIVNDFQKGDIAEGYSVSREKKESFPLTVTSAQKNPTAFYLCASSMTGGIDNEQFFGPGTRLTVL.

The chain links TRBV19 to TRBJ1-2; 7 bases are shared with TRBD1. The V gene end was trimmed by 2 bases and the J gene end by 4 bases; junction bases not matched to a gene: 10. Germline CDR1 LNHDA, CDR2 SQIVND (reference sequence). This CDR3 has 16 amino acids. The DNA for the CDR3 is TGTGCCAGTAGTATACGACAGGGAAAACAATTCTATGGCTACACCTTC. Protein sequence: CASSIRQGKQFYGYTF. The complete variable domain, with remaining parts taken from reference TRBV19 and TRBJ1-2, reads DGGITQSPKYLFRKEGQNVTLSCEQNLNHDAMYWYRQDPGQGLRLIYYSQIVNDFQKGDIAEGYSVSREKKESFPLTVTSAQKNPTAFYLCASSIRQGKQFYGYTFGSGTRLTVV.

The chain links TRBV9 to TRBJ1-5; D is undetermined. CDR3 size: 14 residues. The germline V gene has CDR1 SGDLS and CDR2 YYNGEE. Trimming shortened V by 3 bases and J by 6 bases, and 13 bases separated the two germline ends. The CDR3 loop reads CASSGSDGGQPQHF. In DNA form, the CDR3 reads TGTGCCAGCAGCGGTTCGGACGGAGGTCAGCCCCAGCATTTT. Full variable domain (missing parts from reference TRBV9 and TRBJ1-5): DSGVTQTPKHLITATGQRVTLRCSPRSGDLSVYWYQQSLDQGLQFLIQYYNGEERAKGNILERFSAQQFPDLHSELNLSSLELGDSALYFCASSGSDGGQPQHFGDGTRLSIL.

The count of this clone is one. The chain is built from TRBV15 and TRBJ2-3; no clear D. The CDR3 is made up of 15 amino acids. Germline V lookup: CDR1 LNHNV, CDR2 YYDKDF (reference sequence). The germline V and J ends were trimmed by 1 base and 1 base, with 9 bases remaining between them. This CDR3 is CATSRGSSGTDTQYF. CDR3 DNA: TGTGCCACCAGCAGAGGGTCGAGCGGCACAGATACGCAGTATTTT. Based on the CDR3 plus reference TRBV15 and TRBJ2-3, the full variable domain is DAMVIQNPRYQVTQFGKPVTLSCSQTLNHNVMYWYQQKSSQAPKLLFHYYDKDFNNEADTPDNFQSRRPNTSFCFLDIRSPGLGDTAMYLCATSRGSSGTDTQYFGPGTRLTVL.

The gene calls are TRBV5-1 and TRBJ2-2, with unresolved D. The CDR3 covers 15 residues. V dropped 4 bases and J dropped 6 bases, with 16 bases sitting between them. Germline V lookup: CDR1 SGHRS, CDR2 YFSETQ. The CDR3 loop is CASSPRYEESGELFF. The CDR3 DNA sequence: TGCGCCAGCAGCCCCCGGTACGAGGAGTCCGGGGAGCTGTTTTTT. Variable domain in full (rest from reference TRBV5-1 and TRBJ2-2): KAGVTQTPRYLIKTRGQQVTLSCSPISGHRSVSWYQQTPGQGLQFLFEYFSETQRNKGNFPGRFSGRQFSNSRSEMNVSTLELGDSALYLCASSPRYEESGELFFGEGSRLTVL.

V and J are TRBV7-2 and TRBJ1-2; 8 bases agree with TRBD1. CDR3 length: 15 residues. The V gene end was trimmed by 5 bases and the J gene end by 1 base; junction bases not matched to a gene: 6. CDR1 and CDR2 (germline): SGHTA, FQGNSA. CDR3 DNA: TGTGCCAGCAGCCCTAGACAGGGGAGTAACTATGGCTACACCTTC. Its protein is CASSPRQGSNYGYTF.

The chain is built from TRBV7-9 and TRBJ2-1; the D gene is possibly TRBD2 (7 bases). The V gene lost 3 bases and the J gene lost 8 bases, with 17 bases spanning the gap. Germline CDR1 is SEHNR and CDR2 is FQNEAQ (reference sequence). CDR3 length equals 15 residues. The CDR3 sequence is CASSFRRGGKDEQFF. The CDR3 region has the DNA TGTGCCAGCAGCTTTCGGAGGGGGGGCAAAGATGAGCAGTTCTTC.

This clone was recorded only once. The chain recombines TRBV5-4 with TRBJ1-1; 9 bases align to TRBD1. This CDR3 is 16 amino acids long. Trimming at V came to 0 bases and at J to 0 bases, leaving 3 bases not matched to a gene. Looked up from germline, CDR1 is SGHNT and CDR2 is YYREEE (reference sequence). The CDR3 DNA reads as TGTGCCAGCAGCTTGGGACAGGGGGTTCTGAACACTGAAGCTTTCTTT. Protein sequence: CASSLGQGVLNTEAFF.

J is TRBJ2-7 and V is TRBV6-5, with 10 bases lining up with TRBD2. J lost 3 bases, V lost 6 bases, and 8 bases had no gene match. Germline-derived CDR1 and CDR2 are MNHEY and SVGAGI. The CDR3 is made up of 15 amino acids. In nucleotides, the CDR3 is TGTGCCAGCAGCAGCCAGCGGGGGGGCGGCTACGAGCAGTACTTC. It encodes CASSSQRGGGYEQYF.

This chain uses TRBV5-5 with TRBJ1-5, with 7 bases that match TRBD1. The V gene end was trimmed by 5 bases and the J gene end by 3 bases; junction bases not matched to a gene: 14. This CDR3 spans 17 amino acids. Germline assignment: CDR1 SGHKS and CDR2 YYEKEE (reference sequence). CDR3: CASSFQGQAKPNQPQHF. The CDR3 DNA reads TGTGCCAGCAGTTTCCAAGGACAGGCAAAACCCAATCAGCCCCAGCATTTT.

CDR3 sequence reads: CASSREQGSYGYTF. In DNA, the CDR3 is TGTGCCAGCAGCCGTGAACAGGGGTCCTATGGCTACACCTTC. The rearrangement joins TRBV6-4 to TRBJ1-2, with 7 nucleotides matching TRBD1. Germline V gene sequence: CDR1 MRHNA, CDR2 SNTAGT. With 6 bases clipped from V and 4 bases from J, the junction kept 8 bases outside the gene matches. The CDR3 consists of 14 residues.

The genes are TRBV7-6 and TRBJ2-7; 8 nucleotides align to TRBD2. Germline trimming cut 5 bases from V and 6 bases from J; bases unmatched to any gene: 12. The CDR3 runs 15 residues. Germline CDR1 SGHVS, CDR2 FNYEAQ. The CDR3 nucleotides are TGTGCCAGCAGCCTGACGGGGGGGCCTAGAAGCGAGCAGTACTTC. Protein sequence: CASSLTGGPRSEQYF.

The gene calls are TRBV6-2 or TRBV6-3 and TRBJ1-2; 7 bases are a match to TRBD1. V shed 0 bases, J shed 8 bases, and the junction held 9 bases outside the gene matches. The CDR3 length is 15 residues. Looked up from germline, CDR1 is MNHEY and CDR2 is SVGEGT. CDR3 sequence: CASSYSPGGWIGYTF. As DNA, the CDR3 is TGTGCCAGCAGTTACTCTCCAGGGGGTTGGATCGGCTACACCTTC.

Worth noting for this clone: Other nucleotide sequences in the sample specify the same CDR3. The rearrangement joins TRBV27 to TRBJ1-6; D remains unclear. The V gene's germline CDR1 is MNHEY and CDR2 SMNVEV (reference sequence). Trimming took 4 bases from V and 0 from J, leaving 4 bases between them. The CDR3 runs to 14 residues. The CDR3 sequence: CASSSGSYNSPLHF. The CDR3 nucleotides are TGTGCCAGCAGTTCAGGCTCCTATAATTCACCCCTCCACTTT.

The V gene is TRBV10-2, the J gene TRBJ2-7; a possible D gene is TRBD2 (5 bases). With 3 bases removed from V and 5 bases from J, the gap between germline ends came to 11 bases. This CDR3 has 13 residues. From germline, CDR1 is WSHSY and CDR2 SAAADI. The CDR3 bases are TGCGCCAGCAGTGAACGGGGAAGGGACGAGCAGTACTTC. Translating it yields CASSERGRDEQYF.

This chain uses TRBV4-2 with TRBJ1-1; D not resolved. The CDR3 sequence is 13 residues long. The V end was cut by 5 bases, the J end by 3 bases, with 10 bases between. Germline V lookup: CDR1 LGHNA, CDR2 YNFKEQ. The CDR3 is CASSSSRYTEAFF. The CDR3 bases are TGTGCCAGCAGCTCCTCCAGGTACACTGAAGCTTTCTTT.

V and J are TRBV15 and TRBJ2-7; 8 bases are shared with TRBD1. The length of the CDR3 is 14 residues. Germline values: CDR1 LNHNV, CDR2 YYDKDF (reference sequence). With V trimmed by 4 bases and J by 4 bases, 6 bases remained unmatched. CDR3 nucleotide sequence: TGTGCCACCAGCAATAGACAGGGGCGGTACGAGCAGTACTTC. Translated: CATSNRQGRYEQYF.

The chain joins TRBV30 to TRBJ2-1, with no clear D. Trimming removed 5 bases at V and 5 bases at J, with 4 bases between. The CDR3 spans 10 residues. Germline CDR1 GTSNPN, CDR2 SVGIG (reference sequence). CDR3 protein: CAWGNNEQFF. The CDR3 nucleotides read TGTGCCTGGGGCAACAATGAGCAGTTCTTC.

This chain uses TRBV4-1 with TRBJ2-3; weak D call: TRBD1 (5 bases). Germline V gene lookup returns CDR1 MGHRA and CDR2 YSYEKL. This CDR3 is 17 amino acids long. V dropped 0 bases and J dropped 4 bases, with 17 bases sitting between them. The CDR3 reads CASSQDSWGQEADTQYF. The CDR3 DNA sequence: TGCGCCAGCAGCCAAGATAGTTGGGGCCAGGAAGCAGATACGCAGTATTTT.